The following is a T cell receptor (beta chain) sequence with its context. Its target is unknown. This specimen comes from a study of pediatric ulcerative colitis. Libraries were prepared by immunoSEQ multiplex PCR; TCRdb keeps only in-frame clonotypes and omits some of them. The sample records around 22,000 clones, about 71% being singletons. Findings and limits, study-wide: Ulcerative colitis patients shared more blood-rectal clones than controls.

Trimming shortened V by 9 bases and J by 9 bases, and 23 bases separated the two germline ends. The CDR3 covers 14 residues. Per the germline V gene, CDR1 is SNHLY and CDR2 is FYNNEI. The rectum was sampled with one to two pinch biopsies at colonoscopy. Input material: gut tissue. V and J are TRBV2 and TRBJ2-5, with D possibly being TRBD2 (7 bases). This TCR was sampled from a boy younger than 18 with severe ulcerative colitis. This CDR3 is CARSQGRVRGAQYF. CDR3 DNA: TGTGCCAGGTCACAGGGTCGGGTTCGGGGGGCCCAGTACTTC.